The clone carrying this T cell receptor beta chain was seen many times. Its target is not known. The sample originates from a study of metastatic and nonmetastatic thyroid tumors. Study as a whole: Thyroid patients, malignant and benign, had repertoires compared across blood and tumor or nodule tissue. Study outcomes and limitations: A significant increase in TCR beta diversity was reportedly seen in malignant thyroid tumors relative to benign nodules, in blood and tumor.

Nobody among the patients had been given any treatment before thyroid surgery. The J segment lost 7 bases and the V segment lost 0 bases, leaving 6 bases of the junction unmatched. CDR3 size: 16 residues. Germline CDR1 reads SGHRS; CDR2 reads YFSETQ. Original processing methods: What underpinned the distant-metastasis classifier for papillary thyroid cancer was the set of CDR3 differences across clinicopathological groups. With MiXCR, TCRdb called clones anew from the PCR reads. The V and J calls, along with clone size, are taken from TCRdb and not from the paper's own processing. Of 10,000 to 15,000 clones listed, around a quarter are singletons.

The sample consisted of tumor tissue. The chain joins TRBV5-1 to TRBJ1-6, with TRBD1 matching 8 bases. The receptor was isolated from a female donor with papillary thyroid cancer or a benign thyroid nodule (not recorded which). Some clones in this sample may be carry-over from other donors' samples. CDR3 sequence reads: CASSLDGQGLNSPLHF. CDR3 nucleotides: TGCGCCAGCAGCTTGGACGGACAGGGTTTGAATTCACCCCTCCACTTT.